Sequencing of this T cell receptor beta chain was carried out in a study of shared clonotypes between healthy human individuals (dated by TCRdb to 2020 to 2021). Broadly, across the study: The cohort included a few men and two women between 18 and 49 years of age. For each donor, three plates each were used for CD4 naive and CD4 memory, two plates were used for CD8 naive, and one plate was used for CD8 memory. The study deeply sequenced blood TCR repertoires of five healthy adults to estimate repertoire size and the extent of clonotype sharing between individuals. Different laboratories and diverse techniques were used to prepare libraries and sequence TCR repertoires, to increase sequencing depth and limit assay-specific biases. Each donor's leukapheresis produced roughly between roughly 0.85 and 10 billion PBMCs. Overall study outcomes, separate from this receptor: Rarefaction of sorted-subset datasets indicated incomplete sequencing despite the large sequencing depth. Clonotypes shared by all four sorted-subset donors showed higher generation probabilities than non-shared clonotypes. The small number of donors limited the genetic and exposure-history diversity represented. When several donors were compared, the shared fraction of clonotypes was 5% to 6.5% for naive CD4, about 4% for naive CD8, 2.3% for memory CD4, and about 0.36% for memory CD8. Naive subsets generally had larger estimated clonotype richness than memory subsets. Based on pairwise subsampling, the degree of clonotype sharing among donors was expected to be affected by sequencing depth. Sampling was limited to blood, and TCR repertoires in tissue likely differ from TCR repertoires in blood.

Donors were healthy HIV-negative adults with no recently reported acute infections or vaccinations. Only Caucasian adults living in Nashville, Tennessee, USA were represented among the donors. CD4+ T cells were enriched by magnetic negative selection; naive cells were then positively selected on CD45RA, and the negative fraction formed the memory subset. After blood collection by leukapheresis, PBMCs were isolated using Ficoll-Histopaque density gradient centrifugation and then cryopreserved in the vapor phase of liquid nitrogen. Purity and quantity of every magnetically sorted T cell population were checked by analytical flow cytometry. Each sorted fraction had its genomic DNA isolated and then quantified by UV absorbance on a Nanodrop 2000c. Of note for this clone: Its antigen remains undetermined. Base-call qualities are not available, and no considerably larger clone is one nucleotide away.

Using the deep immunoSEQ assay, multiplex PCR amplified TCR CDR3 regions from genomic DNA. For each cell subset, the extracted genomic DNA was distributed evenly across all wells of several immunoSEQ 96-well plates, and each plate served as one replicate. For sorted subsets, around 200 ng genomic DNA, equal to about 30,000 T cell genomes, was loaded into each replicate PCR. Purified libraries were quantified with a Qubit 3.0 fluorometer, sized on a Bioanalyzer 2100, and re-quantified with the KAPA Library Quantification kit. Every immunoSEQ 96-well plate was sequenced on a separate single-read 150-cycle Illumina NextSeq 550 flow cell. Per the authors' processing: Because the immunoSEQ output held only junctional sequences and lacked quality scores, the filtering could not match the filtering applied to full-length reads. To assign V/J genes and CDR3, sequences were annotated against IMGT germline references using PyIR, a Python wrapper for IgBLAST v1.9. Reads were filtered out if the reads had weak V/J assignments (E-value above 1e-6), no CDR3, stop codons, out-of-frame junctions, or ambiguous translated residues. V3J clonotypes were defined as sequences sharing an identical inferred V gene, J gene, and CDR3 amino acid sequence. Percentage overlap between repertoires was computed as shared unique clonotypes divided by the size of the smaller repertoire. Richness of each repertoire was evaluated using RTK rarefaction, the Chao1 estimator, and Recon v2.1 estimates of unobserved clonotypes. Generation probabilities for all TCRbeta clonotypes obtained by the gDNA method from a handful of donors were computed using OLGA. Here the immuneACCESS table is served through TCRdb, limited to in-frame sequences with V and J called. Missing clones are a known gap in these copies; in checked studies unresolved V genes cover under half, and the rest lacks a known reason. V and J calls and clone size are those listed in that table; D and trimming were worked out from the DNA. This sample is represented by approximately 980,000 clones; 76% of them were singletons. Approximately 1.5% of the sample is in the top ten clones.

V is trimmed back by 4 bases and J by 6 bases, and the junction contains 8 bases that no gene match accounts for. Including cysteine and phenylalanine, the CDR3 has 16 amino acids. Here the CDR3 DNA is all that survives: 48 bases in frame from base 1. CDR1 and CDR2 are drawn from the germline V gene: SGHRS, YFSETQ. The clonotype was recovered from a young man in good health. The source material was memory CD4+ T cells sorted from blood. The cell subset or site label for this specimen denotes: CD45RA-negative fraction. Rearrangement joined TRBV5-1 to TRBJ2-1; 12 nucleotides in the junction match TRBD2. The base sequence is TGCGCCAGCAGCAGGACGACTAGCGGGAGCGGCAATGAGCAGTTCTTC. Its translation reads: CASSRTTSGSGNEQFF.